This T cell receptor beta chain originates from a study of cytomegalovirus exposure and HLA in healthy donors. From germline, CDR1 is MNHEY and CDR2 SVGAGI. Trimming pared 6 bases from V and 2 bases from J, leaving 14 bases between. This CDR3 is 15 amino acids long. With 60 Vbeta and 13 Jbeta primers, the PCR was carried out. Original methodology: It was a later analysis that counted 83 million or so unique TCR beta chains, of which some 9.9 million were shared. Sequenced by immunoSEQ multiplex PCR; TCRdb stores in-frame clones only, minus some. D and trimming were read from the DNA, whereas the V and J calls and clone size are those reported in that table. The profile shows 150,000 to 200,000 clones, approximately 71% of them singletons.

The sequenced sample consisted of PBMCs. The V and J genes are TRBV6-5 and TRBJ1-5; unclear D gene. This clonotype originated in a man aged 50-60 years in good health and CMV-seronegative. CDR3 loop: CASRTTAGGNQPQHF. The CDR3 DNA follows: TGTGCCAGCAGAACGACGGCGGGTGGCAATCAGCCCCAGCATTTT.